This TCR beta chain derives from a study of cytomegalovirus exposure and HLA in healthy donors. Study results and limitations: Owing to their indistinguishability, certain V segments, notably TRBV6-2 and TRBV6-3, were excluded.

The CDR3 length is 16 residues. V trimming: 0 bases; J trimming: 5 bases; junction bases outside the gene matches: 9. Germline lookup yields CDR1 SGDLS and CDR2 YYNGEE. Regarding this clone: Its antigen is undetermined.

Both 60 Vbeta primers and 13 Jbeta primers went into the PCR. Per the authors' pipeline: Among the unique TCR beta chains that a later analysis counted, 75 million to 85 million in all, 9.5 million to 11 million were shared. Here immunoSEQ multiplex PCR was the method, and the copy in TCRdb shows in-frame clones only, minus some. Clone size and the V and J calls come from that table; the DNA yielded D and trimming. The sample lists approximately 130,000 clones; about 77% were seen once. The sequenced sample was PBMCs. The sequence came from a man in his fifties in good health and CMV-seronegative. This chain joins TRBV9 and TRBJ2-5; TRBD2 agrees at 8 bases. CDR3 protein: CASSVDDGRAPETQYF. DNA for the CDR3: TGTGCCAGCAGCGTAGATGACGGGAGGGCCCCGGAGACCCAGTACTTC. The full variable domain, its missing parts supplied by reference TRBV9 and TRBJ2-5, is DSGVTQTPKHLITATGQRVTLRCSPRSGDLSVYWYQQSLDQGLQFLIQYYNGEERAKGNILERFSAQQFPDLHSELNLSSLELGDSALYFCASSVDDGRAPETQYFGPGTRLLVL.